The entry below describes one T cell receptor beta chain. TCRdb keeps only in-frame clones here, not all; method: immunoSEQ multiplex PCR. The data contain about 120,000 clones, roughly 81% of them singletons. Germline values: CDR1 SEHNR, CDR2 FQNEAQ (reference sequence). The length of the CDR3 is 16 residues. Losses at the gene ends were 5 bases for V and 0 bases for J; bases not matched to a gene: 8. The data are from a study of blood T cell repertoires in COVID-19. The sequence was obtained from a man between 40 and 49 years old with acute or convalescent COVID-19. V and J are TRBV7-9 and TRBJ2-3, with 7 bases matching TRBD1. The sequenced sample consisted of peripheral blood. CDR3 in amino acids: CASSRTDRASTDTQYF. The CDR3 region has the DNA TGTGCCAGCAGCCGGACCGACAGGGCTAGCACAGATACGCAGTATTTT.